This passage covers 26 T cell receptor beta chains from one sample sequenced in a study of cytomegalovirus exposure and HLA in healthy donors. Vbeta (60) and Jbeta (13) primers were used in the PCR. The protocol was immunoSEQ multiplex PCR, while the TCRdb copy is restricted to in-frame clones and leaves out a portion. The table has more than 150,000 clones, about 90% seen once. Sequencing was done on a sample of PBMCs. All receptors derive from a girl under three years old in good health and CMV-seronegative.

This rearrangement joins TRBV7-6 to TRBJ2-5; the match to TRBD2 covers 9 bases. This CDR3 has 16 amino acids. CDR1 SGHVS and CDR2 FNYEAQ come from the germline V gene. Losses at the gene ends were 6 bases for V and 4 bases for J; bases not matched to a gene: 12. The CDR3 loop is CASRPEEGTSPETQYF. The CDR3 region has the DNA TGTGCCAGCAGACCCGAAGAGGGGACTAGCCCAGAGACCCAGTACTTC.

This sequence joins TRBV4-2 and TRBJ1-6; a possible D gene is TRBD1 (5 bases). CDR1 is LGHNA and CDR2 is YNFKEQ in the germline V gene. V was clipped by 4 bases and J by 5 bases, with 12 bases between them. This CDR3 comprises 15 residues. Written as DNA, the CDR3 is TGTGCCAGCAGCCGGTTCGGGGGGAATAATTCACCCCTCCACTTT. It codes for CASSRFGGNNSPLHF.

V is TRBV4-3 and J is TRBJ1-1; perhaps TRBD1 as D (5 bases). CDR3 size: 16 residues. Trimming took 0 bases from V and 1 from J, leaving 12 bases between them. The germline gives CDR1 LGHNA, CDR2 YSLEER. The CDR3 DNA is TGCGCCAGCAGCCAAGATAAGGGGCGATCGAACACTGAAGCTTTCTTT. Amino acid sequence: CASSQDKGRSNTEAFF.

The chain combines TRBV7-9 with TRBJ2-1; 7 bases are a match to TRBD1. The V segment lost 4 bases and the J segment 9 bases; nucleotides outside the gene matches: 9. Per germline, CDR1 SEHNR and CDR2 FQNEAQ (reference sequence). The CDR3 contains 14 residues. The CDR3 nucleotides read TGTGCCAGCAGCTCGCGAGACAGGGTGGGTGAGCAGTTCTTC. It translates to CASSSRDRVGEQFF.

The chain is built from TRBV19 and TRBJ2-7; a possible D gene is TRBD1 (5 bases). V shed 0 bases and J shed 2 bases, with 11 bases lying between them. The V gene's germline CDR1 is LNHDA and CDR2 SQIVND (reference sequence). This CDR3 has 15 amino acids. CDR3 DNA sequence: TGTGCCAGTAGTATAGAGTTCCAGGGCCCCTACGAGCAGTACTTC. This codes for CASSIEFQGPYEQYF.

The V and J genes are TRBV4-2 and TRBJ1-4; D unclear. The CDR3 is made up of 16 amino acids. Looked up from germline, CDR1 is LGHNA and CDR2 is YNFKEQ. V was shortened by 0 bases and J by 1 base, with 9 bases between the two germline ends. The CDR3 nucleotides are TGTGCCAGCAGCCAAGATCAGGAGGGAACTAATGAAAAACTGTTTTTT. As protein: CASSQDQEGTNEKLFF.

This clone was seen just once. CDR3 DNA: TGTGCCAGCAGCTTACGGACAGGGGCAGGCTACAATGAGCAGTTCTTC. Translated: CASSLRTGAGYNEQFF. The J gene is TRBJ2-1, the V gene TRBV7-6, with 9 nucleotides matching TRBD1. Germline CDR1 reads SGHVS; CDR2 reads FNYEAQ. The CDR3 has 16 amino acids. Trimming took 2 bases from V and 3 from J; bases not matched to a gene: 5. The full variable domain, completed using reference TRBV7-6 and TRBJ2-1, is GAGVSQSPRYKVTKRGQDVALRCDPISGHVSLYWYRQALGQGPEFLTYFNYEAQQDKSGLPNDRFSAERPEGSISTLTIQRTEQRDSAMYRCASSLRTGAGYNEQFFGPGTRLTVL.

CDR3 nucleotides: TGTGCCAGCTCACCACCGGGACAGGTCGATCAGCCCCAGCATTTT. This encodes CASSPPGQVDQPQHF. The chain combines TRBV18 with TRBJ1-5, with 8 positions matching TRBD1. The germline V gene encodes CDR1 KGHSH and CDR2 LQKENI. The CDR3 runs 15 residues. V was pared by 0 bases and J by 5 bases, with 3 bases of the junction left unmatched.

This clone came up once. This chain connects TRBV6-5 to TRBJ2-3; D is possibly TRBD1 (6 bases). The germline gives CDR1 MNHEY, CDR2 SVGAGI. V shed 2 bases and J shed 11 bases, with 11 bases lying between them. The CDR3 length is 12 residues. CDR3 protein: CASSYMAGEQYF. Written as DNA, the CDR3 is TGTGCCAGCAGTTACATGGCAGGGGAGCAGTATTTT.

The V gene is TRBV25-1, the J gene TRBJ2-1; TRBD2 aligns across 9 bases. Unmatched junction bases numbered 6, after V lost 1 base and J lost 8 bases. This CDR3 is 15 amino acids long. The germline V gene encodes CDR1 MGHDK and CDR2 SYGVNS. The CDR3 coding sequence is TGTGCCAGCAGTGAATGGGCGGGAGGGTCCGATGAGCAGTTCTTC. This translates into CASSEWAGGSDEQFF.

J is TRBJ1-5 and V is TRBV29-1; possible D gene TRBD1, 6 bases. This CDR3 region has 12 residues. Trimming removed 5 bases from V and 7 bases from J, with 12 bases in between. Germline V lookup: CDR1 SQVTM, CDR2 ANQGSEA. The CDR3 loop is CSVQGLGQPQHF. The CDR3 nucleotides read TGCAGCGTTCAGGGGCTGGGGCAGCCCCAGCATTTT.

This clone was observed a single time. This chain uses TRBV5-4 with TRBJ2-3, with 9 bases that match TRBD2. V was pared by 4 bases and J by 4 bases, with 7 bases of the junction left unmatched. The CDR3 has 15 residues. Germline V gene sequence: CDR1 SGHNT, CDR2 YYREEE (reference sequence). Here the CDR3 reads CASSPWGGRADTQYF. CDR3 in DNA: TGTGCCAGCAGCCCCTGGGGCGGGAGGGCAGATACGCAGTATTTT. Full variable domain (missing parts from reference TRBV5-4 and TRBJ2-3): ETGVTQSPTHLIKTRGQQVTLRCSSQSGHNTVSWYQQALGQGPQFIFQYYREEENGRGNFPPRFSGLQFPNYSSELNVNALELDDSALYLCASSPWGGRADTQYFGPGTRLTVL.

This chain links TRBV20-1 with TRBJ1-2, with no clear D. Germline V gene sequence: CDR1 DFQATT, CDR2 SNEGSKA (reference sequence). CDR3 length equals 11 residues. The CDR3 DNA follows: TGCCTGGTCCCGAGGAACTATGGCTACACCTTC. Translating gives CLVPRNYGYTF.

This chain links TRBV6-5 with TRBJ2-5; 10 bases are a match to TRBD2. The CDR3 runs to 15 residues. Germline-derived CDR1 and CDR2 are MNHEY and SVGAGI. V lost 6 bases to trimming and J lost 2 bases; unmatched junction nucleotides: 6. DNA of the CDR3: TGTGCCAGCAGCCTGACTAGCGGGCCTCAAGAGACCCAGTACTTC. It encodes CASSLTSGPQETQYF.

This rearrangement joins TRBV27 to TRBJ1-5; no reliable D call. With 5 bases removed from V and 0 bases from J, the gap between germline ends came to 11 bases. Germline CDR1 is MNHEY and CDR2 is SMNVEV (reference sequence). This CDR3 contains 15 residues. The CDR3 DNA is TGTGCCAGCAGTACAACGGGGTTTAGCAATCAGCCCCAGCATTTT. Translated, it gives CASSTTGFSNQPQHF.

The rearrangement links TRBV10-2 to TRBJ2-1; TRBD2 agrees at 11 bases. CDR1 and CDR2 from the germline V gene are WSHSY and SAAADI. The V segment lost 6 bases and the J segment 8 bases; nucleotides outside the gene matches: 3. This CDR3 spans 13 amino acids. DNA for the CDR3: TGCGCCAGCAGGACTAGCGGGGCCTATGAGCAGTTCTTC. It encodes CASRTSGAYEQFF.

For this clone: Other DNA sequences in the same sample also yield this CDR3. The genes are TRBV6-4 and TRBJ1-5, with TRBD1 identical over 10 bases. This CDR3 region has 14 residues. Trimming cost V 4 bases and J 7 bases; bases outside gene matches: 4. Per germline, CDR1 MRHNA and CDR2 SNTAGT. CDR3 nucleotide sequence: TGTGCCAGCAGTGGGGACAGGGGAGACCAGCCCCAGCATTTT. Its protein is CASSGDRGDQPQHF.

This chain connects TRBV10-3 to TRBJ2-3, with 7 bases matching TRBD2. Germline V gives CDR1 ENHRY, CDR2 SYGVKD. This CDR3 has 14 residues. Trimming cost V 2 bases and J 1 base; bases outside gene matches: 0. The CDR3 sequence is CAISETSGTDTQYF. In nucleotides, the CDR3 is TGTGCCATCAGTGAGACTAGCGGCACAGATACGCAGTATTTT.

Here the CDR3 reads CASSPGGGHEQYF. Here the CDR3 DNA reads TGCGCCAGCAGCCCTGGAGGGGGCCACGAGCAGTACTTC. The chain has TRBV5-1 and TRBJ2-7, with D maybe TRBD1 (7 bases). CDR1 is SGHRS and CDR2 is YFSETQ in the germline V gene. V was cut by 4 bases and J by 5 bases, with 13 bases left in between. This CDR3 contains 13 residues.

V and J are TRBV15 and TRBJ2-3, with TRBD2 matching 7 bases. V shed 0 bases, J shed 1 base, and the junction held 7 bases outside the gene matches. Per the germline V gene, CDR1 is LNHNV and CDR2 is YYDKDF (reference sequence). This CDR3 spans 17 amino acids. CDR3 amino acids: CATSRDPSGGGTDTQYF. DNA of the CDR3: TGTGCCACCAGCAGAGACCCTAGCGGAGGCGGCACAGATACGCAGTATTTT.

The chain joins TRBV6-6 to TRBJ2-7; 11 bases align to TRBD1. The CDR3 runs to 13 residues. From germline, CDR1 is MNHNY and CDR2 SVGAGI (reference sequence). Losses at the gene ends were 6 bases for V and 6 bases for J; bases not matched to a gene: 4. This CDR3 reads CASRPGTGGEQYF. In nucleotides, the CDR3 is TGTGCCAGCAGGCCCGGGACAGGGGGCGAGCAGTACTTC.

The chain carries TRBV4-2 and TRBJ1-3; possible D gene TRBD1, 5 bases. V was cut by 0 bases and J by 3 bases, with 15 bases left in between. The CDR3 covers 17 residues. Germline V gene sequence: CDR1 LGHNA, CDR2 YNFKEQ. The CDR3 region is CASSQDPARVYGNTIYF. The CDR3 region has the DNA TGTGCCAGCAGCCAAGATCCGGCCAGGGTGTATGGAAACACCATATATTTT.

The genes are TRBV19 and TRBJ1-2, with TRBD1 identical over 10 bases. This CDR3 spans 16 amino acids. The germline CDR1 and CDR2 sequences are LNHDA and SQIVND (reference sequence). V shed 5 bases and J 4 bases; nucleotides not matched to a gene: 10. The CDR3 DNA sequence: TGTGCCAGTAGTCCCACAGACAGGGGGCGCGGCTATGGCTACACCTTC. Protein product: CASSPTDRGRGYGYTF.

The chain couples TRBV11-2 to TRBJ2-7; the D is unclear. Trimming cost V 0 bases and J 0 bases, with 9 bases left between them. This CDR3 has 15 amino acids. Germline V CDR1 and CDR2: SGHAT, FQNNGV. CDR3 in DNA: TGTGCCAGCAGCTTAGAGGGCGCGAGCTCCTACGAGCAGTACTTC. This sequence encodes CASSLEGASSYEQYF.

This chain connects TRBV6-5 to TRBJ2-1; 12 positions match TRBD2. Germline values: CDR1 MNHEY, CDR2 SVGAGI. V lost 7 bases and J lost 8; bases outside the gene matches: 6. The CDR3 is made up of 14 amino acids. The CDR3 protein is CASTGTSGFDEQFF. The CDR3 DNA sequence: TGTGCCAGCACCGGGACTAGCGGGTTTGATGAGCAGTTCTTC.

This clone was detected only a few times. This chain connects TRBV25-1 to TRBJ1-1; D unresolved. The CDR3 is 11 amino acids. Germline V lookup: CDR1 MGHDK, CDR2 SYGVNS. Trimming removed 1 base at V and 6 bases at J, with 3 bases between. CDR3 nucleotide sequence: TGTGCCAGCAGTGAATCCGCTGAAGCTTTCTTT. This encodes CASSESAEAFF.